This TCR beta chain was captured by sequencing in a study of CXCR3-negative and CXCR3-positive naive CD8 T cells. The study, taken as a whole, reports: Hydrophobicity of TRB CDR3s was greater in CXCR3-positive naive cells than in CXCR3-negative naive cells.

With regard to this clonotype: The antigen remains undetermined.

All TRB cDNA libraries came from 5' RACE performed with UMI labels. Reanalyzing the 5' RACE reads, TCRdb keeps one entry per CDR3 protein, without DNA. The repertoire table contains about 150,000 distinct CDR3 sequences. Germline V gene lookup returns CDR1 DFQATT and CDR2 SNEGSKA (reference sequence). This CDR3 is 17 amino acids long. This TCR derives from a human donor in good health. Some clones in this sample may be carry-over from other donors' samples. The rearrangement uses TRBV20-1 and TRBJ1-2; TCRdb reports TRBD1, a call that lacks DNA to check it against. Material: naive CXCR3+ CD8+ T cells from blood. As for subset: CD45RO-CCR7+CD27+CD95- naive CD8+ T cells expressing CXCR3 (TNR3+). The CDR3 loop is CSASRDIEDRGNFGYTF.